This T cell receptor (beta chain) was captured by sequencing in a study of blood T cell repertoires in COVID-19. Study in general: Researchers got acute and convalescent COVID-19 samples from the United States, Italy and Spain. Sample material is recorded as cDNA or gDNA derived from T cells, B-cell-depleted T cells, or PBMCs.

In the original analysis: Nucleated cell number was recorded as an estimate derived from reference gene primer amplification. Libraries were prepared by immunoSEQ multiplex PCR; TCRdb keeps only in-frame clonotypes and omits some of them. V and J calls and clone size follow that table, whereas D and trimming were derived from the DNA. The table records approximately 90,000 clones, approximately 81% of them present only once. CDR3 size: 12 residues. Germline values: CDR1 KGHDR, CDR2 SFDVKD. The V end lost 5 bases, the J end lost 5 bases, and 7 bases lay between the germline ends. Sequencing was carried out using peripheral blood. The V and J genes are TRBV24-1 and TRBJ2-3; D might be TRBD2 (6 bases). This TCR was sampled from a man older than 75 with active or convalescent COVID-19. CDR3 residues: CATSGSGDTQYF. CDR3 sequence (DNA): TGTGCCACCAGTGGTAGCGGAGATACGCAGTATTTT.